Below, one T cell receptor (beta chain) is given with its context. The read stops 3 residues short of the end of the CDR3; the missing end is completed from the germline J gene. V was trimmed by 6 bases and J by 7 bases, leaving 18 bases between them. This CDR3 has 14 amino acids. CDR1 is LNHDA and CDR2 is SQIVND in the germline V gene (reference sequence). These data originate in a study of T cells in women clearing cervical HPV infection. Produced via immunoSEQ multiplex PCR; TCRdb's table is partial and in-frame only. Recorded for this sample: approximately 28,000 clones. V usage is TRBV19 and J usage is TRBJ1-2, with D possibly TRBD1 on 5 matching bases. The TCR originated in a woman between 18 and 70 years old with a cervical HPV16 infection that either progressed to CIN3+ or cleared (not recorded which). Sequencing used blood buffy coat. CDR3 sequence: CASRNRQGGIGYTF. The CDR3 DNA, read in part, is TGTGCCAGTAGGAATAGGCAGGGAGGGATTGGC.